A selection of T cell receptor beta chains follows, all from one sample in a study of T cell responses to AZD1222 COVID-19 vaccine. The protocol was immunoSEQ multiplex PCR, while the TCRdb copy is restricted to in-frame clones and leaves out a portion. The table has about 120,000 clones, 80% to 90% seen once. Sequencing used peripheral blood, obtained on day 0 of AZD1222 vaccination. These receptors all come from an adult in good health. Both conserved end residues are part of each CDR3. A D gene is named only where the DNA matches it firmly. Some rows mark clone size as missing; the rest say once, few, many or name a class of expanded clone.

clone_size	v_call	d_call	j_call	cdr3_aa	cdr3_nt
-	TRBV6-4	TRBD1	TRBJ2-5	CASSTEQGGPQYF	TGTGCCAGCAGTACCGAACAGGGGGGTCCCCAGTACTTC
-	TRBV15	-	TRBJ2-2	CASSDKNTGELFF	TGTGCCTCATCGGATAAAAACACCGGGGAGCTGTTTTTT
-	TRBV28	-	TRBJ2-7	CASSLLTLDEQYF	TGTGCCAGCAGTTTGCTGACATTGGACGAGCAGTACTTC
many	TRBV5-6	-	TRBJ1-5	CASSLHTEMGNQPQHF	TGTGCCAGCAGCTTACACACCGAGATGGGCAATCAGCCCCAGCATTTT
-	TRBV25-1	-	TRBJ2-3	CASSERVSTDTQYF	TGTGCCAGCAGTGAGAGGGTTAGCACAGATACGCAGTATTTT
once	TRBV19	-	TRBJ1-2	CASSIGPGGFYGYTF	TGTGCCAGTAGTATCGGTCCGGGAGGATTCTATGGCTACACCTTC
-	TRBV7-9	-	TRBJ1-1	CASSLHTEAFF	TGTGCCAGCAGCCTTCACACTGAAGCTTTCTTT
-	TRBV12-3/TRBV12-4	-	TRBJ1-2	CASSFQGDYGYTF	TGTGCCAGCAGTTTCCAGGGAGACTATGGCTACACCTTC
-	TRBV9	-	TRBJ1-2	CASSVERGHGYTF	TGTGCCAGCAGCGTAGAGAGGGGTCACGGCTACACCTTC
-	TRBV23-1	-	TRBJ2-5	CASTPDRGSETQYF	TGCGCCAGCACGCCGGACAGAGGGAGCGAGACCCAGTACTTC
-	TRBV11-2	-	TRBJ2-7	CASSLQTSYEQYF	TGTGCCAGCAGCCTACAGACGTCCTACGAGCAGTACTTC
few	TRBV28	-	TRBJ1-5	CASSSGHSNQPQHF	TGTGCCAGCAGTTCCGGACACAGCAATCAGCCCCAGCATTTT
-	TRBV5-1	-	TRBJ1-2	CASSLSRGPRSYGYTF	TGCGCCAGCAGCTTGTCCCGGGGGCCGAGGAGCTATGGCTACACCTTC
-	TRBV6-5	TRBD1	TRBJ1-2	CASSLGQGRGGYTF	TGTGCCAGCAGTTTAGGACAGGGTCGGGGTGGCTACACCTTC
-	TRBV5-8	-	TRBJ2-3	CASSLGHRISTDTQYF	TGTGCCAGCAGCCTCGGGCACAGGATTAGCACAGATACGCAGTATTTT
-	TRBV5-1	-	TRBJ2-2	CASSLTRTVTGELFF	TGCGCCAGCAGCCTCACTAGGACAGTCACCGGGGAGCTGTTTTTT
-	TRBV9	TRBD2	TRBJ2-3	CASSAKREGPDTQYF	TGTGCCAGCAGCGCAAAGCGGGAGGGCCCAGATACGCAGTATTTT
-	TRBV30	TRBD2	TRBJ2-7	CAWSPGGGVSYEQYF	TGTGCCTGGAGCCCCGGCGGGGGGGTATCCTACGAGCAGTACTTC
-	TRBV5-1	TRBD1	TRBJ2-1	CASSLGQGSPWWQFF	TGCGCCAGCAGCTTGGGACAGGGGAGTCCTTGGTGGCAGTTCTTC
-	TRBV7-2	TRBD2	TRBJ2-1	CASGSGRAHYNEQFF	TGTGCCAGCGGTAGCGGGAGGGCACATTACAATGAGCAGTTCTTC
-	TRBV28	TRBD2	TRBJ2-1	CASSFVAGGRGDEQFF	TGTGCCAGCAGTTTTGTAGCGGGAGGACGTGGGGATGAGCAGTTCTTC
-	TRBV18	TRBD2	TRBJ2-4	CASSPRLAENIQYF	TGTGCCAGCTCACCCAGACTAGCTGAAAACATTCAGTACTTC
-	TRBV5-1	-	TRBJ1-1	CASSLVVGMNTEAFF	TGCGCCAGCAGCTTGGTGGTAGGGATGAACACTGAAGCTTTCTTT
-	TRBV5-6	TRBD1	TRBJ1-3	CASREGYGTDSGNTIYF	TGTGCCAGCAGGGAAGGTTACGGGACAGACTCTGGAAACACCATATATTTT
-	TRBV29-1	TRBD1	TRBJ2-1	CSGNRGLRSYEQFF	TGCAGCGGGAACAGGGGGCTTCGTAGTTATGAGCAGTTCTTC
-	TRBV7-2	-	TRBJ1-3	CASSLDSRSGNTIYF	TGTGCCAGCAGCTTAGATTCGCGGAGTGGAAACACCATATATTTT
-	TRBV7-6	TRBD1	TRBJ2-7	CASSFLTGVSEQYF	TGTGCCAGCAGCTTTTTGACAGGGGTCTCCGAGCAGTACTTC
-	TRBV5-1	TRBD1	TRBJ2-7	CASSLWTGGDEQYF	TGCGCCAGCAGCTTGTGGACAGGTGGTGACGAGCAGTACTTC
-	TRBV2	TRBD2	TRBJ2-5	CASSETGLAGGRQYF	TGTGCCAGCAGTGAAACCGGACTAGCGGGGGGGCGTCAGTACTTC
-	TRBV6-1	TRBD1	TRBJ2-1	CASSERDRGLKNEQFF	TGTGCCAGCAGTGAACGGGACAGGGGGCTGAAGAATGAGCAGTTCTTC
-	TRBV24-1	TRBD1	TRBJ1-4	CATSDSTGAGEKLFF	TGTGCCACCAGTGATTCGACAGGGGCGGGAGAAAAACTGTTTTTT
-	TRBV6-2/TRBV6-3	-	TRBJ2-7	CASSYMYLQEQYF	TGTGCCAGCAGTTACATGTATCTACAAGAGCAGTACTTC
-	TRBV7-6	-	TRBJ2-5	CASLGENSETQYF	TGTGCCAGCTTGGGAGAGAATTCAGAGACCCAGTACTTC
-	TRBV19	-	TRBJ1-2	CASSIDGSYGYTF	TGTGCCAGTAGTATAGATGGTAGTTATGGCTACACCTTC
-	TRBV27	TRBD1	TRBJ2-7	CASSRQGIIYEQYF	TGTGCCAGCTCCCGACAGGGGATCATCTACGAGCAGTACTTC
-	TRBV5-1	-	TRBJ2-1	CASSLELVASNEQFF	TGCGCCAGCAGCTTGGAGCTAGTTGCCTCCAATGAGCAGTTCTTC
-	TRBV5-1	-	TRBJ2-3	CASSFGPDTQYF	TGCGCCAGCAGCTTTGGACCAGATACGCAGTATTTT
-	TRBV7-2	-	TRBJ1-4	CASSKTGEKLFF	TGTGCCAGCAGCAAGACAGGCGAAAAACTGTTTTTT
-	TRBV30	TRBD2	TRBJ2-7	CAWSVLVRTSEQYF	TGTGCCTGGAGTGTACTAGTTAGGACTAGCGAGCAGTACTTC
once	TRBV7-2	-	TRBJ1-4	CASSLKGDREKLFF	TGTGCCAGCAGCTTGAAAGGGGATCGTGAAAAACTGTTTTTT
-	TRBV29-1	-	TRBJ1-2	CSVYGRSPTLNGYTF	TGCAGCGTTTACGGAAGAAGCCCGACGTTGAATGGCTACACCTTC
once	TRBV7-3	TRBD2	TRBJ2-1	CASSPRRSGSSNEQFF	TGTGCCAGCAGCCCCCGGCGTAGCGGGAGCTCTAATGAGCAGTTCTTC